This T cell receptor beta chain comes out of a study of beta chain features in type 1 diabetes. General study findings and limits: In all four CD4+ subsets, TCRB CDR3 length was significantly, moderately reduced in type 1 diabetes.

The isolated RNA, all of it, was reverse transcribed, so expressed TCRB transcripts were what got sequenced. Assay: immunoSEQ multiplex PCR; the TCRdb copy retains only in-frame clones and omits some. The sample yields around 150,000 clones, 6.5% to 8.5% seen once. There are many counts of this clone. The antigen remains unidentified. The CDR3 totals 15 residues. With V trimmed by 2 bases and J by 5 bases, 6 bases remained unmatched. From germline, CDR1 is SNHLY and CDR2 FYNNEI. Sequencing used central memory CD4+ T cells from blood. The sequence was obtained from a woman aged 18 to 35 with type 1 diabetes. The chain combines TRBV2 with TRBJ2-5; TRBD2 matches 9 bases. CDR3 loop: CASSETLAGIETQYF. The CDR3 bases are TGTGCCAGCAGTGAAACACTAGCGGGCATCGAGACCCAGTACTTC.